The T cell receptor (beta chain) described here comes from a study of cytomegalovirus exposure and HLA in healthy donors (dated by TCRdb to between 2016 and 2019). Notes on the research overall: In an earlier analysis of 587 of the donors, 250 to 300 Gb of sequence data and approximately 100 million unique TCR beta sequences from about 179 million T cells were reported. An early release covering about 600 HLA-typed donors comprised roughly 300 gigabases of sequencing data and around 80 million unique TCR sequences. The genetic ancestry cluster associated with self-reported Caucasian donors included 81% of the roughly 400 genotyped donors. The study aimed to test whether cataloging public T cell receptors could reveal signatures of past pathogen exposure. Using immunosequencing, the study profiled T cell repertoires from around 680 subjects and related those repertoires to cytomegalovirus serostatus. Besides the first cohort of approximately 710 subjects, a separate validation cohort made up of some 110 different subjects was used. To predict cytomegalovirus infection status, the study brought together high-throughput TCR immunosequencing, statistical association of individual TCRs with disease status, and machine learning. A later analysis re-analyzed previously published TCR beta repertoires from 666 donors and added high-resolution HLA genotyping to study TCR occurrence patterns. Rather than drawing on any new phenotypic data, the later analysis identified candidate immune exposures from TCR beta sequences and the way those sequences occurred across donors. An earlier analysis of several hundred of the donors used high-throughput TCR beta sequencing to judge whether each TCR beta V gene segment behaved as functional or pseudogenic. Donor age, sex, ethnicity and CMV serostatus were compiled alongside the repertoire data. In a later genetic analysis, genome-wide SNP genotypes for about 65% of the 666 donors were used, and that subset was treated as a discovery cohort. All discovery cohort repertoires had been generated on a single sequencing platform. HLA typing included class I and class II loci at four-digit resolution. Typing coverage varied by locus: about 629-630 donors for A, B, C, DRB1 and DQB1; approximately 560 for DQA1; 600 to 610 for DPA1; approximately 490 for DPB1. Because of strong linkage in the cohort, 4 to 6 DR-DQ haplotypes were treated as single units for association and clustering. On average, roughly 240,000 unique TCR beta nucleotide sequences were sequenced per donor among roughly 430 genotyped donors of the cohort, with 15% to 20% of those sequences being non-productive.

The CDR3, from cysteine to phenylalanine, totals 14 residues. The DNA shown is the 42-base CDR3, in frame from base 1. The germline V gene encodes CDR1 SQVTM and CDR2 ANQGSEA. At the junction V is shortened by 4 bases and J by 7 bases, with 14 bases in between. Regarding this clone: What this receptor recognizes is not known. The input lacks base qualities; no much larger clone sits a single base away.

Broad study findings and their caveats: A later genetic analysis associated a missense DCLRE1C variant with V-gene and J-gene trimming of TCR beta chains, and an independent cohort replicated the association. In a later analysis, HLA-associated TCR beta chains were found to be more clonally expanded and to have lower generation probabilities than equally common non-associated chains. According to a later analysis, parvovirus B19, influenza, CMV and Epstein-Barr virus appeared linked to several top co-occurrence clusters. Because HLA typing was unavailable for some donors at each locus, only the typed subset was used in association tests. A later analysis found that most CMV-associated TCR beta chains appeared HLA-restricted, with HLA associations seemingly driven largely by CMV exposure. In the study, around 150 TCR beta chains were listed as associated with cytomegalovirus. Broadly in line with IMGT annotations, most TCR beta V segments showed up in productive rearrangements about 87% or about 30% of the time in an earlier analysis of 587 of the donors. According to the authors, the approach could potentially be generalized to other disease states and immunological phenotypes. Linkage disequilibrium might explain the correlated functional status among segregating V segments, but an unknown experimental factor could not be ruled out. In a later analysis, the rate of TCR association differed among HLA loci, with DRB1 alleles having the most associated TCRs and HLA-C alleles having the fewest. Some IMGT-functional V segments, including TRBV6-2 and TRBV6-3, could not be distinguished by the 87-base-pair reads and were therefore excluded. Strong co-occurrence of HLA alleles, especially DR and DQ, made assigning TCR associations to individual alleles difficult. At a false discovery rate of 0.05, a later analysis linked fewer than 20,000 TCR beta sequences to specific HLA alleles. Presence/absence analyses assumed roughly uniform sequencing depth across donors, an assumption that may not hold. A few of the identified cytomegalovirus-associated TCR beta chains were confirmed in vitro to be specific for cytomegalovirus antigens. Most TCR sequences were seen in very few donors, while some public TCRs were found in many individuals. A cluster of highly shared sequence variants was judged likely to be a technical artifact of the sequencing pipeline. Because counts were too low, roughly 18 rarely observed V segments, including chromosome 9 orphons, were left out of the earlier analysis of a few hundred of the donors. The cohort was sequenced for TCR beta chains only, and without alpha or paired-chain data the features that could be detected were limited. In a later genetic analysis, fewer N-insertions in productive TCRs were reported among donors in an Asian-associated ancestry cluster than the roughly 640-donor mean. The only immune exposure information available for the cohort was CMV serostatus. In both the original and validation cohorts, the classifier was reported to diagnose cytomegalovirus status with high specificity and sensitivity. A further reported finding was that TCR beta sequences accurately predicted the HLA-A and HLA-B alleles for most subjects in the first cohort.

The receptor library was made with the immunoSEQ multiplex PCR assay. For the multiplex PCR, a mixture combining 60 forward primers for TCR Vbeta segments and 13 reverse primers for TCR Jbeta segments was used. Amplification of the CDR3 region of rearranged TCR beta genes was performed with a multiplex PCR assay on genomic DNA. On the Illumina HiSeq System, the amplified TCR beta libraries were sequenced as 87-base-pair reads. The authors processed their data as follows. A later analysis tallied around 80 million unique TCR beta chains across the approximately 670 repertoires, and some 10 million of those chains were shared by two or more donors. A nearest-neighbor algorithm error-corrected the raw reads and collapsed the reads into unique sequences, merging closely related sequences to remove PCR and sequencing errors. CDR3 sequences were aligned to IMGT reference sequences to assign V, D and J gene segments. For a sequence to be retained, a match of at least six nucleotides was required to both a V gene segment and a J gene segment. A rearrangement was called productive if the CDR3 had no stop codons and remained in frame with V and J, and every other rearrangement was called non-productive. CDR3 was defined by IMGT convention, running from the second conserved V-encoded cysteine to the conserved J-encoded phenylalanine. The earlier analysis of 450 to 750 of the donors excluded any sequence lacking an unambiguous match to a single V gene segment. In an earlier analysis of 587 of the donors, V segments were called functional above 56.7% productive rearrangements and were called segregating when the between-donor standard deviation exceeded 5%. A statistical classification framework was developed to diagnose cytomegalovirus status using the catalog of TCR beta chain sequences. V and J gene assignment, in a later analysis, came from comparing TCR nucleotide sequences with IMGT/GENE-DB human TR gene sequences. Using the TCRdist pipeline, a later analysis assigned CDR3 sequences along with most-parsimonious VDJ recombination scenarios. A later analysis defined each TCR beta chain by its CDR3 amino acid sequence plus V-gene family, and excluded reads lacking a unique V-gene family. As a way to deal with suspected cross-contamination and a sequencing artifact, a later analysis dropped 640 or so nucleotide sequences that were highly shared and had low generation probability. In a later analysis, a clonal expansion index was calculated for each public chain from normalized within-repertoire ranks of inferred template counts. In a later analysis, generation probabilities were computed with a VDJ recombination model fitted to out-of-frame rearrangements, and the resulting probabilities were checked against IGoR. Hypergeometric tests were used in a later analysis to score TCR-TCR, TCR-HLA and TCR-CMV co-occurrence, with a repertoire-size bias correction applied to the TCR pairs. False discovery rates were estimated in a later analysis by permuting HLA or CMV assignments 20 times. In a later analysis, co-occurring TCRs were grouped using DBSCAN, and TCRdist sequence similarity was added for clustering within HLA-allele-positive subsets. Co-occurrence clustering excluded repertoires with fewer than 30,000 or more than 120,000 public chains, plus five with anomalous nucleotide sharing. Sourced from immuneACCESS, this table was stored by TCRdb with only in-frame sequences that have V and J called. A share of the clones is absent; for the studies checked, an unresolved V gene accounts for under half, and the remainder has no known explanation. The DNA gave D and trimming, while V, J and clone size come from that table. The sample contains some 170,000 clones, 65% to 85% of them found a single time. Approximately 7% of the sample comes from the top ten.

The cohort comprised some 680 healthy bone marrow donors. At the time of sampling, all cohort members were nominally healthy, though unrecorded immune exposures were likely present. The donor was CMV seropositive and was included in the group of 250 to 350 seropositive cohort members. Every donor gave a peripheral blood sample, and the peripheral blood mononuclear cells from that sample were used for TCR beta sequencing. Genomic DNA was extracted from the blood cell samples with the Qiagen DNeasy Blood Extraction Kit. The sequenced material came from PBMCs. Rearrangement joined TRBV29-1 to TRBJ1-6; no D gene can be assigned with confidence. This TCR was recovered from a woman aged 30 to 39 in good health and CMV-seropositive. In nucleotides, the sequence is TGCAGCGTTGGAAGAGTGGAGGGAAATTCACCCCTCCACTTT. This encodes CSVGRVEGNSPLHF.